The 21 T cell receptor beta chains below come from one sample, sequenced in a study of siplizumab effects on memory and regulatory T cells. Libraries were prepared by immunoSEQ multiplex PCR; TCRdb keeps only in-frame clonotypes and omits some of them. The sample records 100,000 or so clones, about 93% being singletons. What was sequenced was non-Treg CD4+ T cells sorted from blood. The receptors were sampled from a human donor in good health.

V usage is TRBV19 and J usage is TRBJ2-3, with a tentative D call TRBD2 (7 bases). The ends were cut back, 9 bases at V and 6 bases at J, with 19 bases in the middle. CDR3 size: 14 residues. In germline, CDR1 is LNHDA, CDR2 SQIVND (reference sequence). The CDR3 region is CASESGEGVDTQYF. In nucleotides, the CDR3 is TGTGCCAGCGAATCGGGGGAGGGGGTTGATACGCAGTATTTT.

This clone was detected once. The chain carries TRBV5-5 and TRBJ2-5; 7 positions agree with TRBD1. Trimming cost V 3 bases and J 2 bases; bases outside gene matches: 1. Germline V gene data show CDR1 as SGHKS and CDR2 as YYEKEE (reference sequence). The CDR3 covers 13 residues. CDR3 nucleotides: TGTGCCAGCAGCTCGGACAGGCAAGAGACCCAGTACTTC. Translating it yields CASSSDRQETQYF. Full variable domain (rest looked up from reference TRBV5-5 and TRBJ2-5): DAGVTQSPTHLIKTRGQQVTLRCSPISGHKSVSWYQQVLGQGPQFIFQYYEKEERGRGNFPDRFSARQFPNYSSELNVNALLLGDSALYLCASSSDRQETQYFGPGTRLLVL.

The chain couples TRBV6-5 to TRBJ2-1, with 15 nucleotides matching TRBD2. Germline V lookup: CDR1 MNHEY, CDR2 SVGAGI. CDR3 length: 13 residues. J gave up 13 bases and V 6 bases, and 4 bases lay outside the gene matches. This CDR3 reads CASRSGLAGGQFF. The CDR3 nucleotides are TGTGCCAGCAGATCGGGACTAGCGGGAGGCCAGTTCTTC.

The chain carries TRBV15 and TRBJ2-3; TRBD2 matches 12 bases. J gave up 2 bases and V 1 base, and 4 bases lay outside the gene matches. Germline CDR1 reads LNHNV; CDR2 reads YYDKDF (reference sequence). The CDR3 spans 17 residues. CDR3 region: CATSRGLAGGVTDTQYF. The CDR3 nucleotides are TGTGCCACCAGCAGAGGGCTAGCGGGAGGGGTCACAGATACGCAGTATTTT.

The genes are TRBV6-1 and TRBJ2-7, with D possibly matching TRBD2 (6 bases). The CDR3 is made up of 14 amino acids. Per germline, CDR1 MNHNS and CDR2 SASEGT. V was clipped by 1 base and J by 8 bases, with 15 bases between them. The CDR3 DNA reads TGTGCCAGCAGTGAAGGGAGGGCCGGAATCAAGCAGTACTTC. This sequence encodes CASSEGRAGIKQYF.

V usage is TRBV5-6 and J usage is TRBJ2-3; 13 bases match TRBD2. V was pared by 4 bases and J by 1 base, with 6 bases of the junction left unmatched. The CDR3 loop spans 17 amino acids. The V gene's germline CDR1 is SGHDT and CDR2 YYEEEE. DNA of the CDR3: TGTGCCAGCAGCCTCCGGACTAGCGGGAGCCGCACAGATACGCAGTATTTT. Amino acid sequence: CASSLRTSGSRTDTQYF.

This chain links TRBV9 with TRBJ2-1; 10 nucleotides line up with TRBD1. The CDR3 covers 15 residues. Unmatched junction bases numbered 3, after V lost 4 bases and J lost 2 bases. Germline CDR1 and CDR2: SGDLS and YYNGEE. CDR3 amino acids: CASSSGQGAYNEQFF. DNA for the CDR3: TGTGCCAGCAGCTCCGGACAGGGGGCCTACAATGAGCAGTTCTTC.

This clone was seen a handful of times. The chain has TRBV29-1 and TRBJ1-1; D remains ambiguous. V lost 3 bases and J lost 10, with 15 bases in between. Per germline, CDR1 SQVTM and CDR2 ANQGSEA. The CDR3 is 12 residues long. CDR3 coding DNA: TGCAGCGTTGATGCTGGTTCCTCGGGAGCTTTCTTT. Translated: CSVDAGSSGAFF.

The CDR3 loop is CASSFAGSYNEQFF. CDR3 bases: TGTGCCAGCAGTTTCGCCGGCTCCTACAATGAGCAGTTCTTC. The V call is TRBV27, the J call TRBJ2-1; D is undetermined. Trimming left V 3 bases short and J 0 bases short, with 6 bases between. Germline-derived CDR1 and CDR2 are MNHEY and SMNVEV (reference sequence). The CDR3 is made up of 14 amino acids.

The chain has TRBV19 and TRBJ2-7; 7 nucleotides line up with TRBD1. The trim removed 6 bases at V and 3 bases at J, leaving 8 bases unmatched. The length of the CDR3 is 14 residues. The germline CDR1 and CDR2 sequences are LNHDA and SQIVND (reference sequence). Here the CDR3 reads CASRGDSQSYEQYF. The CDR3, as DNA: TGTGCCAGTAGGGGGGACAGTCAAAGCTACGAGCAGTACTTC.

The CDR3 spells CASSDRQGDEKLFF. As DNA, the CDR3 is TGTGCCAGCAGCGACCGACAGGGAGATGAAAAACTGTTTTTT. The chain couples TRBV9 to TRBJ1-4; 7 nucleotides align to TRBD1. The CDR3 loop spans 14 amino acids. The V gene end was trimmed by 3 bases and the J gene end by 6 bases; junction bases not matched to a gene: 5. CDR1 is SGDLS, CDR2 YYNGEE, per germline.

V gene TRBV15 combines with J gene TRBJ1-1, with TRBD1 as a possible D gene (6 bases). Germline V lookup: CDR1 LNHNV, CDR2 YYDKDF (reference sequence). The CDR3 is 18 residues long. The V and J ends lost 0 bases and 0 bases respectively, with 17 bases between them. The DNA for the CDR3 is TGTGCCACCAGCAGAGATCATCGAGGGGACATCATGAACACTGAAGCTTTCTTT. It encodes CATSRDHRGDIMNTEAFF.

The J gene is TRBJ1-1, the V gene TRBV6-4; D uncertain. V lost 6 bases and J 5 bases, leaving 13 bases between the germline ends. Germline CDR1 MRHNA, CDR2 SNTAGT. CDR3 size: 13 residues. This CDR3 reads CASRETTGTEAFF. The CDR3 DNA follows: TGTGCCAGCAGAGAGACAACTGGGACTGAAGCTTTCTTT.

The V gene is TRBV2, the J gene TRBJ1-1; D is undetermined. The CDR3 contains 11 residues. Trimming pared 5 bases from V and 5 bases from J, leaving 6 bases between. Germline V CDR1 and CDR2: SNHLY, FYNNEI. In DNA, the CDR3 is TGTGCCAGCAGTTGGGTTACTGAAGCTTTCTTT. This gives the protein CASSWVTEAFF.

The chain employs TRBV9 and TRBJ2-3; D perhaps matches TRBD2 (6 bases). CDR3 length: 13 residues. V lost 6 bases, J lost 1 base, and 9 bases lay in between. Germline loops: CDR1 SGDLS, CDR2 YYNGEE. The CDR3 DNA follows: TGTGCCAGCACCTTAGCGGGCACAGATACGCAGTATTTT. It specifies CASTLAGTDTQYF.

CDR3: CASRPLAGGTYEQYF. CDR3 nucleotides: TGTGCCAGCAGGCCACTAGCGGGAGGAACCTACGAGCAGTACTTC. This sequence joins TRBV28 and TRBJ2-7; 12 bases are a match to TRBD2. The germline V gene has CDR1 MDHEN and CDR2 SYDVKM. With 6 bases clipped from V and 2 bases from J, the junction kept 5 bases outside the gene matches. The CDR3 length is 15 residues. The complete variable domain, with remaining parts taken from reference TRBV28 and TRBJ2-7, reads DVKVTQSSRYLVKRTGEKVFLECVQDMDHENMFWYRQDPGLGLRLIYFSYDVKMKEKGDIPEGYSVSREKKERFSLILESASTNQTSMYLCASRPLAGGTYEQYFGPGTRLTVT.

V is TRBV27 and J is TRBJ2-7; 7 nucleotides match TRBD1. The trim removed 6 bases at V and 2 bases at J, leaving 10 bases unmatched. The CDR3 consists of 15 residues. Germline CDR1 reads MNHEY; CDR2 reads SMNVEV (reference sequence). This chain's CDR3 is CASRRIRDSPYEQYF. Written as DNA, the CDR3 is TGTGCCAGCAGGCGGATCCGGGACAGTCCCTACGAGCAGTACTTC.

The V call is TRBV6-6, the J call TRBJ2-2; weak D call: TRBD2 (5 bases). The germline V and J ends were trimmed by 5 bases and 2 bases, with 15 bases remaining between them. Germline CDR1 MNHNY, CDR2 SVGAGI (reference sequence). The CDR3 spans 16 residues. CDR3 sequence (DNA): TGTGCCAGCAGTCCCGACTATACGGTCAACACCGGGGAGCTGTTTTTT. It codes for CASSPDYTVNTGELFF.

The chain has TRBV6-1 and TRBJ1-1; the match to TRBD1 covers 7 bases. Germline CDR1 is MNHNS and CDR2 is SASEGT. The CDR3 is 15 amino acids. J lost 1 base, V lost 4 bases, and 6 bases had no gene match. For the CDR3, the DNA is TGTGCCAGCAGTGCTACAGGGGCCTCGAACACTGAAGCTTTCTTT. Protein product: CASSATGASNTEAFF.

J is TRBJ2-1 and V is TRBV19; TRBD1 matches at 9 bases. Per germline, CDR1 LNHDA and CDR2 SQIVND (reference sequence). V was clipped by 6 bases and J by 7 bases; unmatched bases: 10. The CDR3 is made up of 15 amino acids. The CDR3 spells CASRSGTGIWNEQFF. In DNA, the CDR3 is TGTGCCAGTAGATCCGGGACAGGGATCTGGAATGAGCAGTTCTTC.

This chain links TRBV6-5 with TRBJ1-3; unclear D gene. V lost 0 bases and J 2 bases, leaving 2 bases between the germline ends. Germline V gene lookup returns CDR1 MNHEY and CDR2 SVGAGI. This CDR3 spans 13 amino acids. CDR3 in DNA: TGTGCCAGCAGTTACTCGACTGGAAACACCATATATTTT. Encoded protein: CASSYSTGNTIYF.